Shown below are 27 T cell receptor beta chains from a single sample sequenced in a study of shared clonotypes between healthy human individuals. Here immunoSEQ multiplex PCR was the method, and the copy in TCRdb shows in-frame clones only, minus some. Of around 700,000 clones in the sample, 72% were seen once. Sequencing input: memory CD4+ T cells sorted from blood. The subset was: CD45RA-negative fraction. These TCRs come from a woman in her thirties in good health.

This clone was detected ten times or more. The gene calls are TRBV6-5 and TRBJ1-5; TRBD1 is a possible D gene (6 bases). The germline V gene encodes CDR1 MNHEY and CDR2 SVGAGI. The CDR3 is 15 amino acids. V lost 2 bases, J lost 6 bases, and 14 bases lay in between. The CDR3 is CASSYDGTGIQPQHF. DNA for the CDR3: TGTGCCAGCAGTTACGACGGCACAGGGATTCAGCCCCAGCATTTT.

The chain has TRBV5-1 and TRBJ1-1; D is ambiguous. Per germline, CDR1 SGHRS and CDR2 YFSETQ. The length of the CDR3 is 15 residues. Trimming left V 0 bases short and J 3 bases short, with 12 bases between. This CDR3 is CASSLAWRADTEAFF. The DNA of the CDR3 is TGCGCCAGCAGCTTGGCCTGGAGGGCGGACACTGAAGCTTTCTTT.

The chain combines TRBV9 with TRBJ2-1; 10 bases are shared with TRBD2. The CDR3 contains 17 residues. V was clipped by 0 bases and J by 4 bases; unmatched bases: 7. The V gene's germline CDR1 is SGDLS and CDR2 YYNGEE. The CDR3 bases are TGTGCCAGCAGCGTAGTAGGTGGACTAGCGGATTACAATGAGCAGTTCTTC. Encoded protein: CASSVVGGLADYNEQFF.

This clone was counted a single time. The V and J genes are TRBV11-2 and TRBJ1-3; possible D gene TRBD1, 5 bases. Trimming shortened V by 5 bases and J by 7 bases, and 15 bases separated the two germline ends. This CDR3 has 14 residues. Per germline, CDR1 SGHAT and CDR2 FQNNGV. The CDR3 DNA reads as TGTGCCAGCAGCAGCGGGGCTCTGGCCAACACCATATATTTT. It translates to CASSSGALANTIYF.

V gene TRBV10-3 combines with J gene TRBJ1-3; D gene ambiguous. This CDR3 comprises 15 residues. V lost 3 bases and J 1 base, leaving 10 bases between the germline ends. CDR1 ENHRY and CDR2 SYGVKD come from the germline V gene. The CDR3 DNA reads as TGTGCCATCAGTGATCGCTCGTTTTCTGGAAACACCATATATTTT. Translating it yields CAISDRSFSGNTIYF.

This clone was seen many times. This sequence joins TRBV18 and TRBJ1-2; possibly TRBD1 for D (5 bases). Trimming shortened V by 6 bases and J by 3 bases, and 11 bases separated the two germline ends. The CDR3 has 13 amino acids. Germline assignment: CDR1 KGHSH and CDR2 LQKENI. The CDR3, as DNA: TGTGCCAGCTCTCCAGGGACTCACTATGGCTACACCTTC. It translates to CASSPGTHYGYTF.

V usage is TRBV30 and J usage is TRBJ2-1; no reliable D call. V was trimmed by 4 bases and J by 5 bases, leaving 9 bases between them. This CDR3 comprises 12 residues. Germline CDR1 GTSNPN, CDR2 SVGIG (reference sequence). The DNA for the CDR3 is TGTGCCTGGACCGGATGGGACAATGAGCAGTTCTTC. Encoded protein: CAWTGWDNEQFF.

The chain combines TRBV5-1 with TRBJ2-3; 7 bases line up with TRBD1. CDR3 length: 16 amino acids. Per the germline V gene, CDR1 is SGHRS and CDR2 is YFSETQ. Unmatched junction bases numbered 5, after V lost 0 bases and J lost 1 base. The CDR3 spells CASSLAWTGRTDTQYF. CDR3 coding DNA: TGCGCCAGCAGCTTGGCCTGGACAGGCCGCACAGATACGCAGTATTTT.

The chain recombines TRBV27 with TRBJ2-7; 7 bases agree with TRBD1. Germline lookup yields CDR1 MNHEY and CDR2 SMNVEV (reference sequence). Trimming took 5 bases from V and 1 from J; bases not matched to a gene: 5. This CDR3 is built from 14 residues. As DNA, the CDR3 is TGTGCCAGCAGTGACAGGGAAAGATCCTACGAGCAGTACTTC. It encodes CASSDRERSYEQYF.

This clone was counted only a few times. The chain recombines TRBV4-1 with TRBJ2-2; perhaps D is TRBD1 or TRBD2 (5 bases each). The CDR3 covers 15 residues. V gave up 4 bases and J gave up 2 bases, with 11 bases separating them. CDR1 and CDR2 (germline): MGHRA, YSYEKL. CDR3 in DNA: TGCGCCAGCAGCCCCACGGGACCAAACACCGGGGAGCTGTTTTTT. Its protein is CASSPTGPNTGELFF.

This clone was counted a few times. The CDR3 DNA is TGTGCCAGCAGTTTGGGCGGGACAGGGGATTATGAGCAGTTCTTC. Its translation is CASSLGGTGDYEQFF. The rearrangement links TRBV28 to TRBJ2-1; 10 bases line up with TRBD1. Germline CDR1 reads MDHEN; CDR2 reads SYDVKM. The CDR3 loop spans 15 amino acids. Trimming cost V 3 bases and J 8 bases; bases outside gene matches: 7.

The rearrangement joins TRBV7-2 to TRBJ2-3, with 9 bases that match TRBD2. This CDR3 has 18 amino acids. V was clipped by 5 bases and J by 4 bases; unmatched bases: 16. Germline values: CDR1 SGHTA, CDR2 FQGNSA. CDR3 nucleotides: TGTGCCAGCAGCCTAAATTCCTTAGCGGGAGTCTTTGCAGATACGCAGTATTTT. Amino acid sequence: CASSLNSLAGVFADTQYF.

The chain is built from TRBV10-2 and TRBJ1-1, with 9 positions matching TRBD1. The J segment lost 3 bases and the V segment lost 5 bases, leaving 1 base of the junction unmatched. The germline V gene encodes CDR1 WSHSY and CDR2 SAAADI. The CDR3 spans 13 residues. The CDR3 region has the DNA TGCGCCAGCAGTCGACAGGGGGACACTGAAGCTTTCTTT. Encoded protein: CASSRQGDTEAFF.

The gene calls are TRBV5-4 and TRBJ1-4, with 7 bases identical to TRBD1. The CDR3 runs to 12 residues. After removal of 9 bases from V and 6 bases from J, the junction contained 5 bases not matched to a gene. Germline assignment: CDR1 SGHNT and CDR2 YYREEE (reference sequence). The CDR3 reads CATGQLDEKLFF. DNA for the CDR3: TGTGCCACGGGACAGCTAGATGAAAAACTGTTTTTT.

This clone was counted once. The chain employs TRBV5-1 and TRBJ2-2, with D uncertain. CDR1 is SGHRS, CDR2 YFSETQ, per germline. V was trimmed by 0 bases and J by 5 bases, leaving 14 bases between them. The CDR3 runs to 16 residues. CDR3 sequence: CASSLEGTVGTGELFF. DNA for the CDR3: TGCGCCAGCAGCTTGGAGGGAACAGTTGGTACCGGGGAGCTGTTTTTT. The whole variable domain, filled in from reference TRBV5-1 and TRBJ2-2, reads KAGVTQTPRYLIKTRGQQVTLSCSPISGHRSVSWYQQTPGQGLQFLFEYFSETQRNKGNFPGRFSGRQFSNSRSEMNVSTLELGDSALYLCASSLEGTVGTGELFFGEGSRLTVL.

Details on this clone: Other DNA sequences in the same sample also yield this CDR3. The chain is built from TRBV18 and TRBJ1-3, with D maybe TRBD1 (5 bases). The V end lost 3 bases, the J end lost 4 bases, and 10 bases lay between the germline ends. Germline V gives CDR1 KGHSH, CDR2 LQKENI. The CDR3 is made up of 14 amino acids. CDR3 DNA sequence: TGTGCCAGCTCACCTGACAGAACCGGAAACACCATATATTTT. It translates to CASSPDRTGNTIYF. Full variable domain (rest looked up from reference TRBV18 and TRBJ1-3): NAGVMQNPRHLVRRRGQEARLRCSPMKGHSHVYWYRQLPEEGLKFMVYLQKENIIDESGMPKERFSAEFPKEGPSILRIQQVVRGDSAAYFCASSPDRTGNTIYFGEGSWLTVV.

This chain joins TRBV18 and TRBJ1-1; a weak D match, TRBD1 (6 bases). CDR1 KGHSH and CDR2 LQKENI come from the germline V gene. V lost 2 bases and J lost 9, with 10 bases in between. This CDR3 comprises 12 residues. The CDR3 reads CASSPNREQAFF. CDR3 bases: TGTGCCAGCTCACCAAACAGGGAGCAAGCTTTCTTT.

This chain links TRBV19 with TRBJ2-7; the match to TRBD2 covers 11 bases. Germline assignment: CDR1 LNHDA and CDR2 SQIVND (reference sequence). V gave up 4 bases and J gave up 3 bases; unmatched junction bases: 2. This CDR3 is 14 amino acids long. CDR3 residues: CASSSGTSGYEQYF. As DNA, the CDR3 is TGTGCCAGTAGTAGCGGGACTAGCGGCTACGAGCAGTACTTC. The whole variable domain, filled in from reference TRBV19 and TRBJ2-7, reads DGGITQSPKYLFRKEGQNVTLSCEQNLNHDAMYWYRQDPGQGLRLIYYSQIVNDFQKGDIAEGYSVSREKKESFPLTVTSAQKNPTAFYLCASSSGTSGYEQYFGPGTRLTVT.

The V call is TRBV13, the J call TRBJ2-3; 7 bases are a match to TRBD1. Per germline, CDR1 PRHDT and CDR2 FYEKMQ (reference sequence). Trimming at V came to 9 bases and at J to 1 base, leaving 4 bases not matched to a gene. The CDR3 sequence is 13 residues long. The CDR3 nucleotides are TGTGCCAGTAACAGGGGTCGCACAGATACGCAGTATTTT. As protein: CASNRGRTDTQYF.

V is TRBV29-1 and J is TRBJ2-5; a weak D match, TRBD2 (6 bases). Germline values: CDR1 SQVTM, CDR2 ANQGSEA. Trimming pared 7 bases from V and 2 bases from J, leaving 14 bases between. The CDR3 has 13 amino acids. The CDR3 DNA reads as TGCAGCGGACGGCGGGAAGAACAAGAGACCCAGTACTTC. The encoded protein is CSGRREEQETQYF.

This clone was counted between two and nine times. The V call is TRBV7-8, the J call TRBJ2-4; the D call may be TRBD1 or TRBD2 (6 bases each). The germline V and J ends were trimmed by 2 bases and 3 bases, with 14 bases remaining between them. CDR1 and CDR2 from the germline V gene are SGHVS and FQNEAQ. The CDR3 covers 16 residues. CDR3 sequence (DNA): TGTGCCAGCAGCTTAAGGGGGGCCCTCGGCAAAAACATTCAGTACTTC. Its translation is CASSLRGALGKNIQYF.

The count of this clone is one. The rearrangement uses TRBV19 and TRBJ2-1; 12 bases agree with TRBD2. V lost 7 bases to trimming and J lost 10 bases; unmatched junction nucleotides: 17. The CDR3 consists of 17 residues. Germline V lookup: CDR1 LNHDA, CDR2 SQIVND (reference sequence). The CDR3 region has the DNA TGTGCCAGTACTCACCCCCCCCTAGCGGGAGGGCCAAAGGAGCAGTTCTTC. It specifies CASTHPPLAGGPKEQFF.

The genes are TRBV5-1 and TRBJ2-2; no clear D. The V end lost 0 bases, the J end lost 5 bases, and 17 bases lay between the germline ends. Germline loops: CDR1 SGHRS, CDR2 YFSETQ. CDR3 length: 17 residues. CDR3 coding DNA: TGCGCCAGCAGCTTGGAAGGGTTTAGCCAAGGGACCGGGGAGCTGTTTTTT. This translates into CASSLEGFSQGTGELFF.

This clone was counted a single time. CDR3 in DNA: TGTGCCAGCAGACCTTACGGCCGGGATCTTGGCTACACCTTC. Residues: CASRPYGRDLGYTF. The chain has TRBV28 and TRBJ1-2; D unresolved. This CDR3 region has 14 residues. The germline CDR1 and CDR2 sequences are MDHEN and SYDVKM. Trimming pared 6 bases from V and 7 bases from J, leaving 18 bases between.

The rearrangement joins TRBV28 to TRBJ1-5; D gene ambiguous. The germline CDR1 and CDR2 sequences are MDHEN and SYDVKM. The CDR3 runs 14 residues. V gave up 6 bases and J gave up 4 bases, with 13 bases separating them. CDR3 DNA: TGTGCCAGCAGCACGCGTACTGGTAATCAGCCCCAGCATTTT. Translation gives CASSTRTGNQPQHF.

The chain recombines TRBV2 with TRBJ1-2; D is perhaps TRBD1 (6 bases). The germline V and J ends were trimmed by 1 base and 10 bases, with 16 bases remaining between them. Germline V lookup: CDR1 SNHLY, CDR2 FYNNEI. There are 14 residues in the CDR3. In nucleotides, the CDR3 is TGTGCCAGCAGTGAAGGACAGGCCTTCTTCGACTACACCTTC. It codes for CASSEGQAFFDYTF.

Comment on this clone: This specimen includes other DNA sequences encoding the same CDR3. This chain links TRBV7-9 with TRBJ2-6; 7 bases match TRBD2. The CDR3 runs 16 residues. CDR1 is SEHNR and CDR2 is FQNEAQ in the germline V gene (reference sequence). V shed 3 bases and J 0 bases; nucleotides not matched to a gene: 2. CDR3 residues: CASSLGGSSGANVLTF. The CDR3 nucleotides read TGTGCCAGCAGCTTGGGCGGGAGCTCTGGGGCCAACGTCCTGACTTTC.